A selection of T cell receptor beta chains follows, all from one sample in a study of CD8 T cells in Susac syndrome. One entry per CDR3 protein, called by TCRdb with MiXCR from the immunoSEQ multiplex PCR reads. The table lists tens of thousands of distinct CDR3 sequences, around 94% of them singletons. The source material was CD4+ T cells from PBMCs. The receptors shown here come from a human donor with Susac syndrome. Both conserved end residues are trimmed from each CDR3. Fields, in order: J gene, V gene, CDR3 protein.

J: TRBJ2-5
V: TRBV29-1
CDR3: SVDAPPQETQY

J: TRBJ1-2
V: TRBV30
CDR3: AWRALGRHYGYT

J: TRBJ2-5
V: TRBV28
CDR3: ASSSGLAGGWETQY

J: TRBJ2-1
V: TRBV9
CDR3: ASSAAGYRDLKKEQF

J: TRBJ2-3
V: TRBV7-2
CDR3: ASSPLGLATDTQY

J: TRBJ1-1
V: TRBV14
CDR3: ASSRDRDSEAF

J: TRBJ2-1
V: TRBV29-1
CDR3: SVVELAGRGDEQF

J: TRBJ2-1
V: TRBV29-1
CDR3: SVGTSYNEQF

J: TRBJ2-3
V: TRBV27
CDR3: ASTSYGTGGLSTDTQY

J: TRBJ1-6
V: TRBV6-5
CDR3: ASRWGQLDSPLH

J: TRBJ2-5
V: TRBV5-4
CDR3: ASSLISQETQY

J: TRBJ2-2
V: TRBV12-3/TRBV12-4
CDR3: ASRRLTNTGELF

J: TRBJ1-1
V: TRBV5-1
CDR3: ASSLGLSNTEAF

J: TRBJ2-3
V: TRBV20-1
CDR3: SASERMRDTQY

J: TRBJ1-3
V: TRBV5-1
CDR3: ASSQDRAPEGNTIY

J: TRBJ1-2
V: TRBV20-1
CDR3: SARDGRQVGGYT

J: TRBJ2-7
V: TRBV7-6
CDR3: ASSFRLAGIYEQY

J: TRBJ2-1
V: TRBV27
CDR3: ASTPGLAAPYNEQF

J: TRBJ1-6
V: TRBV10-2
CDR3: ASMGNNSPLH

J: TRBJ1-1
V: TRBV12-3/TRBV12-4
CDR3: ASSYRVTEAF

J: TRBJ1-5
V: TRBV28
CDR3: ASGTGSQPQH

J: TRBJ2-7
V: TRBV6-1
CDR3: ASSSGQGPSYEQY

J: TRBJ1-5
V: TRBV29-1
CDR3: SFSGGSNQPQH

J: TRBJ2-1
V: TRBV29-1
CDR3: SAYGRGRQF

J: TRBJ1-6
V: TRBV5-6
CDR3: ASSSRQESFGSPLH

J: TRBJ2-1
V: TRBV6-2/TRBV6-3
CDR3: ASGRLAAYNEQF

J: TRBJ2-3
V: TRBV6-1
CDR3: ASSEVGQGGQY